This TCR beta chain was documented in a study of radiotherapy plus CTLA-4 blockade in lung cancer. Study-level background: An objective response was seen in under 20% of patients, and disease control in around 33%. General observations from the study: In blood, after radiotherapy plus ipilimumab, tumor-derived TCR clones expanded.

The CDR3 is 12 residues long. CDR1 and CDR2 (germline): GTSNPN, SVGIG (reference sequence). V shed 0 bases and J shed 5 bases, with 8 bases lying between them. The study gave focal radiation plus ipilimumab CTLA-4 blockade to patients with chemo-refractory metastatic non-small-cell lung cancer. Notes on this clone: Its antigen remains unidentified.

Clones were sequenced by immunoSEQ multiplex PCR, and TCRdb holds only the in-frame ones, with some missing. The sample lists around 45,000 clones, over 60% seen once, with around 25% in the top ten. The rearrangement links TRBV30 to TRBJ2-7; D is possibly TRBD1 (5 bases). The sequencing used peripheral blood, collected from a patient treated with radiotherapy plus ipilimumab. This receptor was obtained from a human donor with non-small cell lung cancer who had a partial response to radiotherapy plus ipilimumab. CDR3: CAWSVLGHEQYF. The CDR3 DNA reads as TGTGCCTGGAGTGTATTGGGGCACGAGCAGTACTTC.